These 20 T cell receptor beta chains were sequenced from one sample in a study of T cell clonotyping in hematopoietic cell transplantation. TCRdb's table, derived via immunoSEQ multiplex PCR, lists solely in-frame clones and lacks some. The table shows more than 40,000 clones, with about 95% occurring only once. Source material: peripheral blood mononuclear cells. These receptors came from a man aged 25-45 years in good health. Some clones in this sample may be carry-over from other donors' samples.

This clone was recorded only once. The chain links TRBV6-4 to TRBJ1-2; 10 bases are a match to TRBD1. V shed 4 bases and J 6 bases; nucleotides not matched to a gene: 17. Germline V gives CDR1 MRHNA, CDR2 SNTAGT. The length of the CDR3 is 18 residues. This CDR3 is CASSVEGQGILGMDGYTF. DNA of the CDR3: TGTGCCAGCAGTGTAGAGGGACAGGGGATTCTTGGAATGGATGGCTACACCTTC.

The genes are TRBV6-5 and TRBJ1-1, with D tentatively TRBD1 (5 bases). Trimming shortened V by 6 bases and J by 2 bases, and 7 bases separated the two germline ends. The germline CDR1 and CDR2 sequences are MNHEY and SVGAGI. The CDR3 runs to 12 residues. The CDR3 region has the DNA TGTGCCAGCAGCGACAGAAACACTGAAGCTTTCTTT. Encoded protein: CASSDRNTEAFF.

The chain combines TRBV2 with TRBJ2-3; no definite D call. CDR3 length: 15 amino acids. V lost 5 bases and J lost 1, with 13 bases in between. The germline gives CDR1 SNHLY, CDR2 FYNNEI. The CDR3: CASSLGNLGTDTQYF. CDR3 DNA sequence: TGTGCCAGCAGTCTGGGGAATTTAGGCACAGATACGCAGTATTTT.

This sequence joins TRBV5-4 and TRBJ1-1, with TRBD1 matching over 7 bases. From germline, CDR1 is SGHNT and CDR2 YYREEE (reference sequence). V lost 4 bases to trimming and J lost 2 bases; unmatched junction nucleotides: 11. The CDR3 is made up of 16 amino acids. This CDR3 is CASSAGRQGPNTEAFF. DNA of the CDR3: TGTGCCAGCAGCGCCGGCCGACAGGGCCCAAACACTGAAGCTTTCTTT.

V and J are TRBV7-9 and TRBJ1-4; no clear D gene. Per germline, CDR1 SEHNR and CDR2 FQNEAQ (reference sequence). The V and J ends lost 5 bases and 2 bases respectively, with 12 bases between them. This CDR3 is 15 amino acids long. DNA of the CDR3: TGTGCCAGCAGCCCCTCCCCCGGGACTAATGAAAAACTGTTTTTT. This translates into CASSPSPGTNEKLFF.

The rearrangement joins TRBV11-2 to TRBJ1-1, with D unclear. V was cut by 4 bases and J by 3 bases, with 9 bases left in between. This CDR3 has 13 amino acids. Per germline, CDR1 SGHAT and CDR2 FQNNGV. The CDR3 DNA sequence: TGTGCCAGCAGCTCCAGAAGGGACACTGAAGCTTTCTTT. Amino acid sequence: CASSSRRDTEAFF.

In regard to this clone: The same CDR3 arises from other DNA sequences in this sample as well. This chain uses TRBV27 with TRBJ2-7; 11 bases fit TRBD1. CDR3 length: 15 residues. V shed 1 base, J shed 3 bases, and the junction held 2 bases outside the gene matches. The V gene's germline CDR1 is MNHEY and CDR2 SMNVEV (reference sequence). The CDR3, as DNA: TGTGCCAGCAGTTTATTGGGACAGGGGGTCTACGAGCAGTACTTC. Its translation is CASSLLGQGVYEQYF.

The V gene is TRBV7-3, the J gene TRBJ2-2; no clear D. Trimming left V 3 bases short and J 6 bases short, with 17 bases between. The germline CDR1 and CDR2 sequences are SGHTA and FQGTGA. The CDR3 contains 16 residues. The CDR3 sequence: CASSFTADVSPGELFF. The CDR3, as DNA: TGTGCCAGCAGCTTCACGGCAGATGTGTCTCCCGGGGAGCTGTTTTTT.

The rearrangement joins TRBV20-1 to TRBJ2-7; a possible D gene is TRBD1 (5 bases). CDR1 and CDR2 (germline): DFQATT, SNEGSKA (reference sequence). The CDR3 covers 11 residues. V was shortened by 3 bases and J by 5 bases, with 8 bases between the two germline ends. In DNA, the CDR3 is TGCAGTGCTAGTCAGGGAAACGAGCAGTACTTC. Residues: CSASQGNEQYF.

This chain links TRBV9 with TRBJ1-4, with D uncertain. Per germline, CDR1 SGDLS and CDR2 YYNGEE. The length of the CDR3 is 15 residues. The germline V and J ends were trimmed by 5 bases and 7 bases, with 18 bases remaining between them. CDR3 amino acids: CASSPQTNKGEKLFF. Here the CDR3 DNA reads TGTGCCAGCAGTCCACAGACTAACAAGGGTGAAAAACTGTTTTTT.

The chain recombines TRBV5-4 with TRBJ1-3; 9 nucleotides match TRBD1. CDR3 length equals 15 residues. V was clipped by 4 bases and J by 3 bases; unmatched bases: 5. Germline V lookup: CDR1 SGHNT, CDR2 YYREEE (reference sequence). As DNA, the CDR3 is TGTGCCAGCAGCCTCGGGACAGGGATTGGAAACACCATATATTTT. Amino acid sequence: CASSLGTGIGNTIYF.

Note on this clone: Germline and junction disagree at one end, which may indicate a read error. The CDR3 loop reads CASTLRDTPYEQYF. DNA of the CDR3: TGTGCCAGCACCTTAAGGGACACCCCCTACGAGCAGTACTTC. The chain links TRBV13 to TRBJ2-7; D is perhaps TRBD1 (6 bases). This CDR3 is built from 14 residues. Germline-derived CDR1 and CDR2 are PRHDT and FYEKMQ (reference sequence).

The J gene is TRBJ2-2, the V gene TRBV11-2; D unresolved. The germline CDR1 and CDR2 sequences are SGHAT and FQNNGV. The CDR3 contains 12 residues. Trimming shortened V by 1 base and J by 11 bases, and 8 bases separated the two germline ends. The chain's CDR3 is CASSLGLGELFF. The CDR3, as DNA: TGTGCCAGCAGCTTAGGTCTTGGCGAGCTGTTTTTT.

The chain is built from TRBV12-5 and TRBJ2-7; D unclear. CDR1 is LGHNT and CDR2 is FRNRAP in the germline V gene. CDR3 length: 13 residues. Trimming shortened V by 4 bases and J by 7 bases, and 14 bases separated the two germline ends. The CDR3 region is CASGSNWAGEQYF. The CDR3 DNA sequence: TGTGCTAGTGGTTCGAATTGGGCCGGGGAGCAGTACTTC.

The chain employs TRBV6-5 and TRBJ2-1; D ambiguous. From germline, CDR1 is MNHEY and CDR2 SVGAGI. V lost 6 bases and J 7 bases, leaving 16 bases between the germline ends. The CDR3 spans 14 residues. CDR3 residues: CASSANGPLNEQFF. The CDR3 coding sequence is TGTGCCAGCAGCGCGAACGGACCACTTAATGAGCAGTTCTTC.

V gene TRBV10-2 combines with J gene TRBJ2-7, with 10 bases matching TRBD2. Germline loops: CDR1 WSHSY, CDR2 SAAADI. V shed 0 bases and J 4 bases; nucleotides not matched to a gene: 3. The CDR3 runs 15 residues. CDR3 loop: CASSESRAGGYEQYF. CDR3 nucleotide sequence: TGCGCCAGCAGTGAGTCCCGAGCGGGGGGGTACGAGCAGTACTTC.

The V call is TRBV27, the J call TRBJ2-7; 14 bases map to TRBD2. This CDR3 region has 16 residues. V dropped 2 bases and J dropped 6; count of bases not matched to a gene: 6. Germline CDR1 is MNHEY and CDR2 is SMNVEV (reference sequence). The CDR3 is CASSLKPGTSGSEQYF. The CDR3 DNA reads TGTGCCAGCAGTTTAAAACCGGGGACTAGCGGGAGCGAGCAGTACTTC.

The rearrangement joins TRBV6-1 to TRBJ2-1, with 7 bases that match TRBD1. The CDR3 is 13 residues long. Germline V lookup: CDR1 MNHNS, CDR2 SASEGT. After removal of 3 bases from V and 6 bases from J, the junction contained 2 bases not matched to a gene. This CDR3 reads CASSERGRNEQFF. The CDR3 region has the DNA TGTGCCAGCAGTGAGAGGGGGCGCAATGAGCAGTTCTTC.

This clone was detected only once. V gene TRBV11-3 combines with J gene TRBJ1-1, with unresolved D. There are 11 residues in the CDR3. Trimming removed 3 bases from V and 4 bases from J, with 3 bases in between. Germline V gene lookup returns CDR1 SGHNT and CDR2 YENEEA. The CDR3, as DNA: TGTGCCAGCAGCTTGAGCACTGAAGCTTTCTTT. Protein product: CASSLSTEAFF.

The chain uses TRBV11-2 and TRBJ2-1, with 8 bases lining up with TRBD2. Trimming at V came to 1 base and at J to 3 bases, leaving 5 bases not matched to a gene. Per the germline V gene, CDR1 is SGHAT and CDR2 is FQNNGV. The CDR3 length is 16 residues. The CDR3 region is CASSLGAGVGYNEQFF. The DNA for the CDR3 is TGTGCCAGCAGCTTAGGAGCGGGAGTTGGCTACAATGAGCAGTTCTTC.